These T cell receptor beta chains were read from a single sample in a study of shared clonotypes between healthy human individuals. TCRdb keeps only in-frame clones here, not all; method: immunoSEQ multiplex PCR. Here the sample spans about 590,000 clones, over 95% being singletons. Sample: naive CD8+ T cells sorted from blood. All receptors come from a woman aged 25 to 39 in good health. CDR3s include the opening cysteine and the closing phenylalanine or tryptophan. A D gene is named only where the DNA matches it firmly. Size is stated for part of the rows, as once, few or many counts, or as a class when the clone is expanded.

cdr3_nt cdr3_aa j_call d_call v_call clone_size
TGTGCCAGCAGTTACGTGAGGGGTGGGGTCGAGCAGTACTTC CASSYVRGGVEQYF TRBJ2-7 . TRBV6-5 .
TGCGCCAGCAGCCAAATTTCAGGAGGGGCGCGGGAGACCCAGTACTTC CASSQISGGARETQYF TRBJ2-5 . TRBV4-1 .
TGTGCCAGCAGCTTAGAAGGGGGCTCTGCTAATGAAAAACTGTTTTTT CASSLEGGSANEKLFF TRBJ1-4 TRBD1 TRBV13 .
TGTGCCAGCAGCCTGACAGCGTCCTACGAGCAGTACTTC CASSLTASYEQYF TRBJ2-7 . TRBV13 .
TGTGCCAGTAGTATTGCGGGAACAGGGAGCTACTCTGGGGCCAACGTCCTGACTTTC CASSIAGTGSYSGANVLTF TRBJ2-6 . TRBV19 once
TGTGCCAGCAGCGAAACCCGGGACAGAGTCTACGAGCAGTACTTC CASSETRDRVYEQYF TRBJ2-7 TRBD1 TRBV7-8 .
TGTGCCAGCAGTTCTATAAGACTAGCGGGAGCAGGCGAGCAGTTCTTC CASSSIRLAGAGEQFF TRBJ2-1 TRBD2 TRBV27 .
TGTGCCAGTAGGGCCAGCGAGGGGTTCTTGGACACTGAAGCTTTCTTT CASRASEGFLDTEAFF TRBJ1-1 . TRBV19 .
TGTGCCAGCAGCTTACAGGGTCATGTGGGGGAGCAGTACTTC CASSLQGHVGEQYF TRBJ2-7 . TRBV7-9 .
TGTGCCAGCAGCGTAACTACAGGGGGCGGCTACGAGCAGTACTTC CASSVTTGGGYEQYF TRBJ2-7 TRBD1 TRBV7-2 .
TGTGCCAGCAGTTTATCTCCTAAGGGGACTAATGAAAAACTGTTTTTT CASSLSPKGTNEKLFF TRBJ1-4 . TRBV27 .
TGTGCCAGCAGTTCCATCTCCTACGAGCAGTACTTC CASSSISYEQYF TRBJ2-7 . TRBV28 .
TGTGCCAGCAGTTTTGAGGCGATTGGGCATGAGCAGTTCTTC CASSFEAIGHEQFF TRBJ2-1 . TRBV27 once
TGTGCCAGCAGCTTAAGGCGACAGGGGCTTATGAACACTGAAGCTTTCTTT CASSLRRQGLMNTEAFF TRBJ1-1 TRBD1 TRBV7-2 .
TGTGCCAGCAGCTTAGGGCTAGCAGGGAATGAGCAGTTCTTC CASSLGLAGNEQFF TRBJ2-1 . TRBV11-2 .
TGTGCCAGTAGGGCAGCGGGAGCGAACCCTTTTGAGCAGTACTTC CASRAAGANPFEQYF TRBJ2-7 TRBD2 TRBV19 .
TGCAGTGCTAGTCAGCAAGAGACCCAGTACTTC CSASQQETQYF TRBJ2-5 . TRBV20-1 .
TGTGCCAGCAGTTCGACAGGGGGTCACACCGGGGAGCTGTTTTTT CASSSTGGHTGELFF TRBJ2-2 TRBD1 TRBV27 .
TGTGCCAGCAGTTTAGGGACAGGCACTAACTATGGCTACACCTTC CASSLGTGTNYGYTF TRBJ1-2 TRBD1 TRBV28 .
TGTGCCAGCAGCCCAAGGGACCTTCTCTATGGCTACACCTTC CASSPRDLLYGYTF TRBJ1-2 . TRBV9 .
TGTGCCAGCAGCTTGACGGCACTCAAGGACTATGGCTACACCTTC CASSLTALKDYGYTF TRBJ1-2 . TRBV5-6 .
TGTGCCAGCAGCCCCCGGGGGTTCGATGAGCAGTTCTTC CASSPRGFDEQFF TRBJ2-1 . TRBV7-6 .
TGTGCCAGCAGCTTGGACCGACGACGATTGAACACCGGGGAGCTGTTTTTT CASSLDRRRLNTGELFF TRBJ2-2 . TRBV5-6 .
TGTGCCAGCAGCGACAACTACAATGAGCAGTTCTTC CASSDNYNEQFF TRBJ2-1 . TRBV9 .
TGTGCCAGCAGCTCGTCCCGGGACAGCTCCTACGAGCAGTACTTC CASSSSRDSSYEQYF TRBJ2-7 TRBD1 TRBV7-6 .
TGCGCCAGCAGCTTGTCAGGACAGGGTTCTGGCTACACCTTC CASSLSGQGSGYTF TRBJ1-2 TRBD1 TRBV5-1 .
TGTGCCAGCAGTTTCTTCGGACAGGGGGCGAACTCTGGGGCCAACGTCCTGACTTTC CASSFFGQGANSGANVLTF TRBJ2-6 TRBD1 TRBV27 .
TGTGCCAGCAGTGAGGGAACTAGCAATCAGCCCCAGCATTTT CASSEGTSNQPQHF TRBJ1-5 . TRBV2 .
TGTGCCACCGAGACAGGGGGCTACGAGCAGTACTTC CATETGGYEQYF TRBJ2-7 TRBD1 TRBV28 .
TGTGCCAGCAGTTTAATTCGAGGGGCAACAGATACGCAGTATTTT CASSLIRGATDTQYF TRBJ2-3 . TRBV27 .
TGTGCCAGCAGGGACATCTATGGCTACACCTTC CASRDIYGYTF TRBJ1-2 . TRBV27 .